Sequencing of this T cell receptor (beta chain) was carried out in a study of brain T cells in children with intractable seizures. Assay: immunoSEQ multiplex PCR; the TCRdb copy retains only in-frame clones and omits some. The repertoire holds roughly 120,000 clones, with around 94% as singletons. The sequenced cases were selected for having the highest brain T cell transcript signatures. The source is a boy younger than two with hemimegalencephaly and intractable seizures. Sequencing was performed on peripheral blood, taken at surgery.

CDR3 coding DNA: TGTGCCAGCATCCAGACCGGGGGTGAGCAGTACTTC. Protein sequence: CASIQTGGEQYF. The V gene is TRBV28, the J gene TRBJ2-7; D perhaps matches TRBD2 (6 bases). Germline CDR1 is MDHEN and CDR2 is SYDVKM. The germline V and J ends were trimmed by 7 bases and 7 bases, with 14 bases remaining between them. The CDR3 runs to 12 residues.